This T cell receptor (beta chain) was sequenced during a study of T-cell reconstitution after alpha-beta-depleted transplantation in children. Study observations and caveats: Several hundred expanded graft clones reportedly gave rise to the alpha-beta T cells present about two months after transplant. At the one-year point after transplant, T-cell counts and TCRbeta diversity were found to come mostly from T cells that had been newly produced.

Unique molecular identifiers were incorporated when the TCRbeta library was constructed. TCRdb re-analysed the PCR reads in MiXCR, keeping a single row per CDR3 protein. The table records more than 200,000 distinct CDR3 sequences, 25% of them present only once. Of note for this clonotype: Its matching antigen is unknown.

V was pared by 1 base and J by 9 bases, with 17 bases between. CDR1 is SGHTA and CDR2 is FQGNSA in the germline V gene. The CDR3 runs 15 residues. The V call is TRBV7-2, the J call TRBJ2-3; TRBD2 is a possible D gene (5 bases). This clonotype originated in a girl aged 2-10 years with Fanconi anemia, due to receive a stem cell transplant. Sequenced here: PBMCs, sampled before TCRalphabeta/CD19-depleted stem cell transplant. CDR3 sequence: CASSLETRFGETQYF. The DNA for the CDR3 is TGTGCCAGCAGCTTAGAGACCCGATTCGGGGAGACGCAGTATTTT. The full variable domain, rest sourced from reference TRBV7-2 and TRBJ2-3, is GAGVSQSPSNKVTEKGKDVELRCDPISGHTALYWYRQSLGQGLEFLIYFQGNSAPDKSGLPSDRFSAERTGGSVSTLTIQRTQQEDSAVYLCASSLETRFGETQYFGPGTRLTVL.